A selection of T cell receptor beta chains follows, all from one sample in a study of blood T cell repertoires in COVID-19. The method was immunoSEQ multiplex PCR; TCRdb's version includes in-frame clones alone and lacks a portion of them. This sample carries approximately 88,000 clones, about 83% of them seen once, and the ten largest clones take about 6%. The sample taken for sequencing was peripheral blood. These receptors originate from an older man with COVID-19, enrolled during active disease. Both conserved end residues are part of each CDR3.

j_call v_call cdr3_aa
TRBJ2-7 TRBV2 CASTLGGINEQYF
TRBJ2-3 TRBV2 CASGSGGPLSTDTQYF
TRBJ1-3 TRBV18 CASSREDRTRSTIYF
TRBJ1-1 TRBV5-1 CASSFGRRGRDTEAFF
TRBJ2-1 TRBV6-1 CASSAFLAGAPNEQFF
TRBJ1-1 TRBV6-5 CASRGGPREAFF
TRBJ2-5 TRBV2 CASSEGGAGGLKETQYF
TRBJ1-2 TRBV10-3 CARETGQLYTF
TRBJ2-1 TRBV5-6 CASSFSSGYNEQFF
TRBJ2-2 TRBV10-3 CALGGHRTGELFF
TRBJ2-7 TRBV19 CASSRLAGYEQYF
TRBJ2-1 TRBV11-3 CASSLGRDTWGNEQFF
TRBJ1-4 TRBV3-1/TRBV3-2 CASSLGRGREKLFF
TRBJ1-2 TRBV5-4 CASSLGDREYGYTF
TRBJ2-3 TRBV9 CASSPRTSGYTDTQYF
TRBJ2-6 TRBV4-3 CASSQDVGRGSGANVLTF
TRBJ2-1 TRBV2 CATQGLAATYNEQFF